This is a list of T cell receptor beta chains from one sample in a study of blood T cell repertoires in COVID-19. The assay was immunoSEQ multiplex PCR, and TCRdb's table has in-frame clones only and misses some. The data show around 120,000 clones, with approximately 87% seen just once and 30% held by the top ten. The sample taken for sequencing was peripheral blood. These receptors were obtained from an older woman with acute or convalescent COVID-19. The CDR3 runs from the conserved cysteine through the conserved F or W. The D gene is left open where the match is weak. Clone size is given for some rows only: seen once, a few or many times, or a class if the clone is expanded.

size: few; V: TRBV4-1; D: TRBD1; J: TRBJ2-7; DNA: TGCGCCAGCAGCCAAGATTCTCGGACAGGGTCCCACGAGCAGTACTTC; CDR3: CASSQDSRTGSHEQYF
size: .; V: TRBV7-2; D: .; J: TRBJ2-1; DNA: TGTGCCAGCAGCGCCACCGCCGGGACTGACTACAATGAGCAGTTCTTC; CDR3: CASSATAGTDYNEQFF
size: .; V: TRBV15; D: TRBD2; J: TRBJ2-7; DNA: TGTGCCACCAGCAGAGATCGCCAGCGGGGGGGTAGTGAGCAGTACTTC; CDR3: CATSRDRQRGGSEQYF
size: .; V: TRBV4-2; D: .; J: TRBJ1-2; DNA: TGTGCCAGCAGCCCAGGCCAGAATTCTAACTATGGCTACACCTTC; CDR3: CASSPGQNSNYGYTF
size: once; V: TRBV19; D: .; J: TRBJ1-1; DNA: TGTGCCAGTAGTACGAGGGTAGAAGCTTTCTTT; CDR3: CASSTRVEAFF
size: .; V: TRBV6-6; D: .; J: TRBJ1-1; DNA: TGTGCCAGCAGTTACGAGGGGAGGGAAGCTTTCTTT; CDR3: CASSYEGREAFF
size: .; V: TRBV7-9; D: .; J: TRBJ2-3; DNA: TGTGCCAGCAGCCTGGTGGAGAGCATAGATACGCAGTATTTT; CDR3: CASSLVESIDTQYF
size: .; V: TRBV7-2; D: TRBD1; J: TRBJ1-5; DNA: TGTGCCAGCAGCCGCAAAACCGGGACAGATAATCAGCCCCAGCATTTT; CDR3: CASSRKTGTDNQPQHF
size: .; V: TRBV28; D: .; J: TRBJ1-1; DNA: TGTGCCAGCAGTTCGGAGGGTGGGAACACTGAAGCTTTCTTT; CDR3: CASSSEGGNTEAFF
size: .; V: TRBV28; D: .; J: TRBJ1-1; DNA: TGTGCCAGCAGTTTAAGGGGCCTCCGTGAAGCTTTCTTT; CDR3: CASSLRGLREAFF
size: .; V: TRBV19; D: TRBD1; J: TRBJ1-2; DNA: TGTGCCAGTAATGACAGGGAAGGCTATGGCTACACCTTC; CDR3: CASNDREGYGYTF
size: .; V: TRBV24-1; D: .; J: TRBJ1-2; DNA: TGTGCCACCAGTGGACAACCTAACTATGGCTACACCTTC; CDR3: CATSGQPNYGYTF
size: .; V: TRBV10-3; D: .; J: TRBJ2-7; DNA: TGTGCCATCAGGGACAGCCGAGAGTCCTACGAGCAGTACTTC; CDR3: CAIRDSRESYEQYF